The sequence of this TCR beta chain was determined in a study of human T cells and chemical hapten exposure. MiXCR was run by TCRdb on the RACE reads, yielding one entry per CDR3 protein. The sample yields approximately 340,000 distinct CDR3 sequences, around 7% seen once. Described time point: patch test 1, 2 weeks after DPC sensitization. Treatment of the sample: therapeutic diphenylcyclopropenone sensitization with weekly scalp DPC. Germline assignment: CDR1 SEHNR and CDR2 FQNEAQ (reference sequence). The CDR3 is 15 amino acids. Trimming took off 1 base at V and 5 bases at J, with 14 bases between the two ends. This clonotype came up a few times.

The sequencing used whole blood, collected in connection with sensitization to the hapten diphenylcyclopropenone (DPC). The TCR was taken from a woman under 30 with alopecia areata. Some clones in this sample may be carry-over from other donors' samples. This chain connects TRBV7-9 to TRBJ1-2; no firm D call. This chain's CDR3 is CASSLDPVNLYGYTF. The CDR3 region has the DNA TGTGCCAGCAGCTTAGATCCAGTAAACCTATATGGCTACACCTTC. Combining the CDR3 with reference TRBV7-9 and TRBJ1-2 gives the whole variable domain DTGVSQNPRHKITKRGQNVTFRCDPISEHNRLYWYRQTLGQGPEFLTYFQNEAQLEKSRLLSDRFSAERPKGSFSTLEIQRTEQGDSAMYLCASSLDPVNLYGYTFGSGTRLTVV.